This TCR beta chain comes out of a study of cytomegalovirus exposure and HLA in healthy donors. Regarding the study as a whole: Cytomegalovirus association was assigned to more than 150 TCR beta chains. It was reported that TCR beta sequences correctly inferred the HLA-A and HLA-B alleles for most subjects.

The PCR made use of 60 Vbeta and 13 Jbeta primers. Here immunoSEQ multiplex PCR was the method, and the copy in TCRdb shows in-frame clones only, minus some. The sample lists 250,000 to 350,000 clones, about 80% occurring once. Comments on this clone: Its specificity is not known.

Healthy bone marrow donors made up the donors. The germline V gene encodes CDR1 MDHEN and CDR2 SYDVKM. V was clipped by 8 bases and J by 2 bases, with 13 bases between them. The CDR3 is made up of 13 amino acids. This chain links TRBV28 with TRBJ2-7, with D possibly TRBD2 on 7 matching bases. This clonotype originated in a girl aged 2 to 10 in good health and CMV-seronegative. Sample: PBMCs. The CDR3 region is CASRGAGTYEQYF. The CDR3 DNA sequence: TGTGCCAGCCGGGGGGCAGGAACCTACGAGCAGTACTTC.